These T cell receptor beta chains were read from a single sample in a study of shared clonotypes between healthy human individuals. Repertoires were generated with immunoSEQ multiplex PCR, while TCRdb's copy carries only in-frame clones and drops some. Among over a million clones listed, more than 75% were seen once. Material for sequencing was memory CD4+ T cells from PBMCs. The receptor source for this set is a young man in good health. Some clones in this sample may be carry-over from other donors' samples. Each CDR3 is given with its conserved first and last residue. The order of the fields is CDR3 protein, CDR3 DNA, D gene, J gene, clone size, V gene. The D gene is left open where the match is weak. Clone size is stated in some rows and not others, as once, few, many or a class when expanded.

CASSLVTGDEAYF TGTGCCAGCAGCTTGGTGACAGGGGACGAAGCGTACTTC TRBD1 TRBJ2-7 few TRBV5-4
CASRSLRTSGTETQYF TGTGCCAGCAGATCACTTAGGACTAGCGGGACGGAGACCCAGTACTTC TRBD2 TRBJ2-5 few TRBV7-2
CASSGLGAGNTEAFF TGTGCCAGCAGTGGTCTTGGGGCAGGGAACACTGAAGCTTTCTTT . TRBJ1-1 . TRBV2
CASSSIRLAGHQETQYF TGTGCCAGCAGCTCAATCCGACTAGCGGGACACCAAGAGACCCAGTACTTC TRBD2 TRBJ2-5 . TRBV11-2
CASAPGPYGYTF TGTGCCAGCGCTCCTGGTCCCTATGGCTACACCTTC . TRBJ1-2 . TRBV7-9
CASSVYRGRSTDTQYF TGTGCCAGCAGCGTTTATCGTGGGAGAAGCACAGATACGCAGTATTTT . TRBJ2-3 . TRBV9
CASISPGQGTTEAFF TGTGCCAGCATATCCCCGGGACAGGGGACCACTGAAGCTTTCTTT TRBD1 TRBJ1-1 once TRBV28
CASSRRPGQGVQETQYF TGTGCCAGCTCACGACGACCGGGACAGGGTGTCCAAGAGACCCAGTACTTC TRBD1 TRBJ2-5 . TRBV18
CASSLTFAGGRNGELFF TGTGCCAGCAGCTTAACGTTCGCGGGAGGGCGGAACGGGGAGCTGTTTTTT TRBD2 TRBJ2-2 . TRBV7-3
CASSLQPPGAGNTIYF TGTGCCAGCAGCTTACAACCGCCAGGGGCTGGAAACACCATATATTTT . TRBJ1-3 . TRBV7-2
CASSTQTGARSNQPQHF TGTGCCAGCAGTACACAAACAGGGGCACGTAGCAATCAGCCCCAGCATTTT TRBD1 TRBJ1-5 . TRBV28
CASSLRGQPQHF TGTGCCAGTAGCCTCAGAGGGCAGCCCCAGCATTTT . TRBJ1-5 . TRBV19
CAWSVRGGYTF TGTGCCTGGAGTGTACGCGGTGGCTACACCTTC . TRBJ1-2 . TRBV30
CAWAGLSSYNEQFF TGTGCCTGGGCCGGGCTGAGCTCCTACAATGAGCAGTTCTTC . TRBJ2-1 . TRBV30
CASSGLGREYTDTQYF TGTGCCAGCAGCGGACTGGGGCGGGAGTACACAGATACGCAGTATTTT TRBD2 TRBJ2-3 . TRBV9
CASSQALRGGTDTQYF TGCGCCAGCAGCCAAGCTCTGCGGGGGGGCACAGATACGCAGTATTTT TRBD2 TRBJ2-3 . TRBV4-3
CAIRVGAGEGSFSYNEQFF TGTGCCATCAGGGTAGGAGCGGGAGAAGGGTCGTTTTCCTACAATGAGCAGTTCTTC TRBD2 TRBJ2-1 . TRBV10-3
CASSPGTAGLGYGYTF TGTGCCAGCTCACCGGGGACCGCCGGTTTGGGCTATGGCTACACCTTC . TRBJ1-2 . TRBV18
CASSQDRATGELFF TGTGCCAGCAGCCAGGACAGGGCGACCGGGGAGCTGTTTTTT TRBD1 TRBJ2-2 . TRBV7-7
CASSSGRAGTDTQYF TGCGCCAGCAGCTCCGGGAGGGCGGGGACAGATACGCAGTATTTT TRBD2 TRBJ2-3 . TRBV5-1
CASSLSGGMREQYF TGTGCCAGCAGTTTATCTGGGGGCATGCGGGAGCAGTACTTC . TRBJ2-7 . TRBV28
CASRSGTPLHEQYF TGTGCCAGCAGGTCGGGGACCCCACTACACGAGCAGTACTTC . TRBJ2-7 few TRBV28
CASSWGTSGNEQFF TGCGCCAGCAGCTGGGGGACTAGCGGGAATGAGCAGTTCTTC TRBD2 TRBJ2-1 . TRBV5-1
CASRSTGGRETQYF TGTGCCAGCAGGTCGACAGGGGGTCGGGAGACCCAGTACTTC TRBD1 TRBJ2-5 . TRBV11-1
CAWSGLAGRGKRTQYF TGTGCCTGGAGTGGGCTAGCGGGACGTGGAAAGCGGACGCAGTATTTT TRBD2 TRBJ2-3 . TRBV30
CASASVPSGRTYEQYF TGTGCCAGCGCGTCAGTCCCTAGCGGGAGAACCTACGAGCAGTACTTC TRBD2 TRBJ2-7 . TRBV25-1
CASTDTAREQYF TGTGCCAGCACGGACACCGCGAGGGAGCAGTACTTC . TRBJ2-7 . TRBV28
CASSLPGATNEKLFF TGTGCCAGCAGCCTTCCCGGGGCAACTAATGAAAAACTGTTTTTT . TRBJ1-4 many TRBV28
CASSLAGGGGFGQYF TGTGCCAGCAGCTTAGCTGGCGGGGGGGGTTTTGGGCAGTACTTC TRBD2 TRBJ2-7 . TRBV7-2
CASREGQGTHEQYF TGTGCCAGCAGGGAAGGACAGGGGACCCACGAGCAGTACTTC TRBD1 TRBJ2-7 . TRBV7-9
CASSGRTGSDLNTIYF TGTGCCAGTAGTGGACGGACAGGGTCGGATTTAAACACCATATATTTT TRBD1 TRBJ1-3 . TRBV19
CASSSRGSTEAFF TGTGCCAGTAGTAGCAGGGGATCCACTGAAGCTTTCTTT . TRBJ1-1 . TRBV19
CASSLGLAGTTDTQYF TGTGCCAGCAGCTTGGGACTAGCGGGGACTACAGATACGCAGTATTTT TRBD2 TRBJ2-3 once TRBV5-4
CAWSAYSNQPQHF TGTGCCTGGAGTGCCTATAGCAATCAGCCCCAGCATTTT . TRBJ1-5 many TRBV30
CASSLYSGDDRSYEQYF TGTGCCAGCAGCCTTTACTCAGGGGACGATCGTTCCTACGAGCAGTACTTC . TRBJ2-7 . TRBV7-9
CSVRDRASGYTF TGCAGCGTTCGGGACAGGGCGAGCGGCTACACCTTC TRBD1 TRBJ1-2 . TRBV29-1
CATSRRTNPYEQYF TGTGCCACCAGCAGGCGGACTAACCCCTACGAGCAGTACTTC . TRBJ2-7 . TRBV15
CASSSTGSGGTEAFF TGTGCCAGTAGCTCGACAGGGAGCGGAGGCACTGAAGCTTTCTTT TRBD1 TRBJ1-1 . TRBV19
CASSPGTNTQETQYF TGTGCCAGCAGCCCCGGGACAAACACCCAAGAGACCCAGTACTTC . TRBJ2-5 . TRBV7-6
CSVGTRSVLTF TGCAGCGTTGGCACCCGATCCGTCCTGACTTTC . TRBJ2-6 few TRBV29-1